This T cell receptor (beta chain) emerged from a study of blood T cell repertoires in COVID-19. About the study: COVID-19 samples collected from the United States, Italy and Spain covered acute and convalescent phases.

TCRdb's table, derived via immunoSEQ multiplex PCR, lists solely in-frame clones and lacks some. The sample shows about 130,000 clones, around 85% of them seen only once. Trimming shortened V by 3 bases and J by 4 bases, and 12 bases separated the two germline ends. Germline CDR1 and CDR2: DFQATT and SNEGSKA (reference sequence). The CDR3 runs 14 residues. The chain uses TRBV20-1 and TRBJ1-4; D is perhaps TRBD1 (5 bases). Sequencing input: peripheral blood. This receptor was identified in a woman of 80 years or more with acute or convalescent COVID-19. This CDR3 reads CSASKGQSNEKLFF. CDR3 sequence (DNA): TGCAGTGCTAGTAAGGGGCAAAGTAATGAAAAACTGTTTTTT.